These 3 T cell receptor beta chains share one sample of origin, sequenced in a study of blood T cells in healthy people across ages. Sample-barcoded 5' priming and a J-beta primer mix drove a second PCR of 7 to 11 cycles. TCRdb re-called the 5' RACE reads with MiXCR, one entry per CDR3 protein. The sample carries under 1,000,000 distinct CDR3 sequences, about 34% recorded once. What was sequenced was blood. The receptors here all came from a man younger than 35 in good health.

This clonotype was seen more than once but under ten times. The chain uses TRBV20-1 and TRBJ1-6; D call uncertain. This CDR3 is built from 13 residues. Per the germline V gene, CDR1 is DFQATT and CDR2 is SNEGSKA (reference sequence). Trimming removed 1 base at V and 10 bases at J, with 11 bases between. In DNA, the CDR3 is TGCAGTGCTAGAGCTTCTCAGGAATCACCCCTCCACTTT. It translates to CSARASQESPLHF.

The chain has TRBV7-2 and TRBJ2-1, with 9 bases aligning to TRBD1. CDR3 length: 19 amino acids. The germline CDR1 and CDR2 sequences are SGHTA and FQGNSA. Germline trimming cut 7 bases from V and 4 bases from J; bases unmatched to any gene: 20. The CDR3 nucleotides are TGTGCCAGCACAGGCCGGGACAGGGTGTTCGGGGTAGGTTACAATGAGCAGTTCTTC. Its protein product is CASTGRDRVFGVGYNEQFF. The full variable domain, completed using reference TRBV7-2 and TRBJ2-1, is GAGVSQSPSNKVTEKGKDVELRCDPISGHTALYWYRQSLGQGLEFLIYFQGNSAPDKSGLPSDRFSAERTGGSVSTLTIQRTQQEDSAVYLCASTGRDRVFGVGYNEQFFGPGTRLTVL.

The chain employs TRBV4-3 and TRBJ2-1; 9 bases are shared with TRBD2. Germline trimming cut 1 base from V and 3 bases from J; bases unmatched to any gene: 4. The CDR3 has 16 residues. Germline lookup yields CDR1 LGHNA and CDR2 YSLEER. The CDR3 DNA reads TGCGCCAGCAGCCAAGCCCTAGCGGGGTACTACAATGAGCAGTTCTTC. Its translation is CASSQALAGYYNEQFF.